This record covers a single T cell receptor beta chain. The antigen remains unidentified. The same CDR3 can be traced to other DNA sequences in this sample. The CDR3 is 16 residues long. V dropped 0 bases and J dropped 6; count of bases not matched to a gene: 6. The germline gives CDR1 SGHRS, CDR2 YFSETQ. The data were obtained in a study of shared clonotypes between healthy human individuals. Splitting the CD4+ cells yielded a CD45RA+ naive subset and a CD45RA-negative memory subset. Study-level points and caveats: Larger richness was generally estimated for naive than memory subsets. Rarefaction revealed incomplete sorted-subset sequencing despite large depth.

TCRdb's copy holds only in-frame clones and misses some; the assay was immunoSEQ multiplex PCR. This table holds approximately 720,000 clones, 55% to 75% found once. This chain joins TRBV5-1 and TRBJ1-5, with TRBD1 matching 10 bases. This sequence originates from a young woman in good health. Material for sequencing was memory CD4+ T cells sorted from blood. Documented subset: CD45RA-negative fraction. CDR3 in amino acids: CASSLGTGTGAQPQHF. In DNA form, the CDR3 reads TGCGCCAGCAGCTTGGGAACCGGGACAGGGGCTCAGCCCCAGCATTTT.